The TCR beta chain under discussion was sequenced for a study of cytomegalovirus exposure and HLA in healthy donors (dated by TCRdb to 2017 to 2019). Notes on the research overall: An earlier analysis of approximately 600 of the donors reported 250 to 300 Gb of sequence data and some 100 million unique TCR beta sequences from some 180 million T cells. An early release covering roughly 600 HLA-typed donors comprised around 300 gigabases of sequencing data and around 80 million unique TCR sequences. Of the roughly 390 genotyped donors, less than 85% were placed in the genetic ancestry cluster associated with self-reported Caucasian donors. The aim of the study was to test whether cataloging public T cell receptors could identify signatures of past pathogen exposure. The study used immunosequencing to profile the T cell repertoires of 666 subjects and linked those repertoires to cytomegalovirus serostatus. Besides the first cohort of approximately 710 subjects, a separate validation cohort made up of 90 to 150 different subjects was used. The study combined high-throughput TCR immunosequencing, statistical association of individual TCRs with disease status, and machine learning to predict cytomegalovirus infection status. A later analysis re-analyzed previously published TCR beta repertoires from approximately 700 donors and added high-resolution HLA genotyping to study TCR occurrence patterns. In the later analysis, no new phenotypic data were used to find candidate immune exposures; instead, reliance was placed on TCR beta sequences and their occurrence across donors. To decide whether each TCR beta V gene segment behaved as functional or pseudogenic, an earlier analysis of fewer than 750 of the donors relied on high-throughput TCR beta sequencing. Donor age, sex, ethnicity and CMV serostatus were compiled alongside the repertoire data. A later genetic analysis took genome-wide SNP genotypes for about 65% of the roughly 670 donors and used that subset as a discovery cohort. All discovery cohort repertoires had been generated using a single sequencing platform. HLA typing covered class I and class II loci at four-digit resolution. Typing coverage differed by locus: A, B, C, DRB1 and DQB1 were typed in about 629-640 donors, DQA1 in about 510, DPA1 in 600 to 610, and DPB1 in 472. Because of strong linkage in the cohort, roughly five DR-DQ haplotypes were treated as single units for association and clustering. Among 300 to 450 genotyped donors of the cohort, an average of approximately 250,000 unique TCR beta nucleotide sequences were sequenced per donor, 15% to 20% of them non-productive. What the authors observed across the whole study: Because HLA typing was unavailable for some donors at each locus, only the typed subset was used in association tests. Broadly in line with IMGT annotations, most TCR beta V segments showed up in productive rearrangements about 87% or about 30% of the time in an earlier analysis of several hundred of the donors. A later analysis found that TCR association rates varied across HLA loci, with DRB1 alleles showing the most associated TCRs and HLA-C alleles the fewest. The authors suggested that the approach could potentially be extended to other disease states and immunological phenotypes. Only TCR beta chains were sequenced in this cohort, and the absence of alpha or paired-chain data limited detectable features. Sequencing depth was assumed to be roughly uniform across donors in the presence/absence analyses, though that assumption may not hold. In a later genetic analysis, fewer N-insertions in productive TCRs were reported among donors in an Asian-associated ancestry cluster than the approximately 710-donor mean. According to a later analysis, most CMV-associated TCR beta chains appeared to be HLA-restricted, and the HLA associations seemed to be driven largely by CMV exposure. Three of the identified cytomegalovirus-associated TCR beta chains were confirmed in vitro to be specific for cytomegalovirus antigens. Several of the top co-occurrence clusters appeared to be linked to parvovirus B19, influenza, CMV and Epstein-Barr virus, according to a later analysis. Specific HLA alleles were associated with 15,000 to 20,000 TCR beta sequences at a false discovery rate of 0.05 in a later analysis. An association between a missense DCLRE1C variant and V-gene and J-gene trimming of TCR beta chains was found in a later genetic analysis and replicated in an independent cohort. A further reported finding was that TCR beta sequences accurately predicted the HLA-A and HLA-B alleles for most subjects in the first cohort. Linkage disequilibrium might explain the correlated functional status among segregating V segments, but an unknown experimental factor could not be ruled out. CMV serostatus was the only immune exposure information available for the cohort. Across donors, most TCR sequences were observed very rarely, whereas some public TCRs were present in many individuals. A later analysis found that HLA-associated TCR beta chains were more clonally expanded and had lower generation probabilities than equally common non-associated chains. A cluster of highly shared sequence variants was judged likely to represent a technical artifact of the sequencing pipeline. Because the 87-base-pair reads could not distinguish some IMGT-functional V segments, including TRBV6-2 and TRBV6-3, those segments were excluded. Because counts were too low, 15 to 20 rarely observed V segments, including chromosome 9 orphons, were left out of the earlier analysis of 500 to 650 of the donors. The study gave a list of 150 to 200 TCR beta chains associated with cytomegalovirus. In both the original and validation cohorts, the classifier was reported to diagnose cytomegalovirus status with high specificity and sensitivity. When HLA alleles, especially DR and DQ, strongly co-occurred, attributing TCR associations to individual alleles was difficult.

V is shortened by 2 bases, J by 3 bases, and the region joining them spans 11 bases. In the germline V gene (reference sequence), CDR1 corresponds to MNHNY and CDR2 to SVGAGI. There are 15 amino acids in the CDR3, from cysteine to phenylalanine inclusive. This entry keeps only the CDR3 DNA: 45 bases, framed from base 1. The receptor library was made with the immunoSEQ multiplex PCR assay. For the multiplex PCR, a mixture combining 60 forward primers for TCR Vbeta segments and 13 reverse primers for TCR Jbeta segments was used. The CDR3 region of rearranged TCR beta genes was amplified from genomic DNA by a multiplex PCR assay. The amplified TCR beta libraries were sequenced on the Illumina HiSeq System as 87-base-pair reads. For the original study's pipeline: A later analysis tallied around 82 million unique TCR beta chains across the 700 or so repertoires, and some 10 million of those chains were shared by two or more donors. To remove PCR and sequencing errors, raw reads were error-corrected and collapsed into unique sequences using a nearest-neighbor algorithm that merged closely related sequences. To assign V, D and J gene segments, CDR3 sequences were aligned to IMGT reference sequences. For a sequence to be retained, at least a six-nucleotide match to both a V gene segment and a J gene segment was required. A rearrangement was called productive if the CDR3 had no stop codons and remained in frame with V and J, and every other rearrangement was called non-productive. CDR3 was defined by IMGT convention, running from the second conserved V-encoded cysteine to the conserved J-encoded phenylalanine. The earlier analysis of 587 of the donors excluded any sequence lacking an unambiguous match to a single V gene segment. In an earlier analysis of almost 600 of the donors, a V segment was called functional when productive rearrangements were above 56.7%, and segregating when the standard deviation between donors exceeded 5%. To diagnose cytomegalovirus status from the catalog of TCR beta chain sequences, a statistical classification framework was built. In a later analysis, TCR nucleotide sequences were compared against IMGT/GENE-DB human TR gene sequences so that V and J genes could be assigned. Using the TCRdist pipeline, a later analysis assigned CDR3 sequences along with most-parsimonious VDJ recombination scenarios. In a later analysis, every TCR beta chain was defined by the combination of its CDR3 amino acid sequence and its V-gene family, and reads without a unique V-gene family were dropped. In a later analysis, around 600 highly shared, low-generation-probability nucleotide sequences were removed to address suspected cross-contamination and a sequencing artifact. In a later analysis, a clonal expansion index was calculated for each public chain from normalized within-repertoire ranks of inferred template counts. A later analysis computed generation probabilities with a VDJ recombination model fitted to out-of-frame rearrangements, and checked the results against IGoR. In a later analysis, hypergeometric tests were used to score TCR-TCR, TCR-HLA and TCR-CMV co-occurrence, with a repertoire-size bias correction applied to TCR pairs. False discovery rates were estimated in a later analysis by permuting HLA or CMV assignments 20 times. In a later analysis, co-occurring TCRs were grouped using DBSCAN, with TCRdist sequence similarity added in when clustering inside HLA-allele-positive subsets. Repertoires with fewer than 30,000 or more than 120,000 public chains were left out of co-occurrence clustering, as were a handful of repertoires with anomalous nucleotide sharing. This is the immuneACCESS table as TCRdb keeps it, with only in-frame sequences that have V and J called. A part of the clones is gone; compared with another copy, unresolved V genes explain less than half, and the rest is unexplained. V, J and clone size reflect that table, while D and trimming were determined from the DNA. Across this sample there are around 120,000 clones, with under 80% seen only once. Together, the top ten hold about 30% of the sample.

With regard to this clone: This clone's antigen is unknown. There are no base qualities to consult, and no much larger clone falls within one base.

The cohort comprised under 700 healthy bone marrow donors. All cohort members were sampled while nominally healthy, although unrecorded immune exposures were likely present. The donor was CMV seropositive and belonged to the group of 250 to 350 seropositive cohort members. A peripheral blood sample was provided by each donor, and peripheral blood mononuclear cells were used for TCR beta sequencing. The Qiagen DNeasy Blood Extraction Kit was used to extract genomic DNA from the blood cell samples. The rearranged segments are TRBV6-6 and TRBJ2-4, and perhaps TRBD1 as D gene, on 5 matching bases. The receptor was isolated from a man aged 55 to 70 in good health and CMV-seropositive. Sequenced material: PBMCs. For the CDR3, the sequence is CASSYGQGGKNIQYF. The DNA sequence reads TGTGCCAGCAGTTACGGGCAGGGTGGCAAAAACATTCAGTACTTC.